These 32 T cell receptor beta chains originate from one sample sequenced in a study of T cells in narcolepsy. TCRdb's copy holds only in-frame clones and misses some; the assay was immunoSEQ multiplex PCR. The sample lists roughly 24,000 clones; about 80% were seen once. Material for sequencing was memory (CD45RA-) CD4+ T cells from blood. The receptors derive from a human donor in good health.

The J gene is TRBJ1-2, the V gene TRBV4-1; D is undetermined. This CDR3 has 14 residues. V lost 0 bases to trimming and J lost 8 bases, with 13 bases between them. Germline CDR1 is MGHRA and CDR2 is YSYEKL. The DNA of the CDR3 is TGCGCCAGCAGCCAAGATTTTTCGGGAAGAGGCTACACCTTC. It specifies CASSQDFSGRGYTF.

The V call is TRBV28, the J call TRBJ2-5; maybe TRBD2 (6 bases). V was cut by 6 bases and J by 5 bases, with 10 bases left in between. The CDR3 spans 12 residues. Looked up from germline, CDR1 is MDHEN and CDR2 is SYDVKM. CDR3 protein: CASRASGETQYF. The DNA for the CDR3 is TGTGCCAGCAGGGCGAGCGGGGAGACCCAGTACTTC.

In its sample, this clone was seen a few times. The CDR3 is CASSERTVRVTEAFF. In nucleotides, the CDR3 is TGTGCCAGCAGCGAGAGGACGGTTAGAGTCACTGAAGCTTTCTTT. The gene calls are TRBV5-6 and TRBJ1-1; D gene uncertain. CDR1 is SGHDT, CDR2 YYEEEE, per germline. This CDR3 comprises 15 residues. The ends were cut back, 4 bases at V and 4 bases at J, with 17 bases in the middle. The full variable domain, with the rest looked up from reference TRBV5-6 and TRBJ1-1, is DAGVTQSPTHLIKTRGQQVTLRCSPKSGHDTVSWYQQALGQGPQFIFQYYEEEERQRGNFPDRFSGHQFPNYSSELNVNALLLGDSALYLCASSERTVRVTEAFFGQGTRLTVV.

The V call is TRBV5-1, the J call TRBJ1-6; D unresolved. The CDR3 is 19 amino acids. Germline V gene lookup returns CDR1 SGHRS and CDR2 YFSETQ. Trimming shortened V by 4 bases and J by 0 bases, and 20 bases separated the two germline ends. CDR3 DNA: TGCGCCAGCAGCAACCGCCTTCGGACTGATAGCTCCTATAATTCACCCCTCCACTTT. It is translated as CASSNRLRTDSSYNSPLHF.

The rearrangement joins TRBV5-1 to TRBJ2-1; no reliable D call. The germline gives CDR1 SGHRS, CDR2 YFSETQ. The germline V and J ends were trimmed by 0 bases and 5 bases, with 9 bases remaining between them. The CDR3 runs to 14 residues. The CDR3, as DNA: TGCGCCAGCAGCTTGGTCAGGAATAACAATGAGCAGTTCTTC. Translated: CASSLVRNNNEQFF.

The rearrangement uses TRBV14 and TRBJ1-2; D unresolved. Germline lookup yields CDR1 SGHDN and CDR2 FVKESK. This CDR3 has 15 amino acids. The V and J ends lost 0 bases and 0 bases respectively, with 8 bases between them. The CDR3 DNA follows: TGTGCCAGCAGCCAAGATCTACAGTCTAACTATGGCTACACCTTC. It codes for CASSQDLQSNYGYTF.

The chain combines TRBV19 with TRBJ2-2; a possible D gene is TRBD1 (5 bases). Trimming left V 6 bases short and J 3 bases short, with 11 bases between. This CDR3 is built from 14 residues. Looked up from germline, CDR1 is LNHDA and CDR2 is SQIVND (reference sequence). For the CDR3, the DNA is TGTGCCAGTAGAGGAGACAGAGACACCGGGGAGCTGTTTTTT. This translates into CASRGDRDTGELFF.

This clone appeared a single time. This chain joins TRBV19 and TRBJ2-7; 11 nucleotides match TRBD1. Germline CDR1 is LNHDA and CDR2 is SQIVND (reference sequence). The CDR3 length is 13 residues. Trimming took 7 bases from V and 4 from J; bases not matched to a gene: 3. The CDR3 sequence: CASKGQGEYEQYF. For the CDR3, the DNA is TGTGCCAGTAAGGGACAGGGGGAATACGAGCAGTACTTC. The full variable domain, rest sourced from reference TRBV19 and TRBJ2-7, is DGGITQSPKYLFRKEGQNVTLSCEQNLNHDAMYWYRQDPGQGLRLIYYSQIVNDFQKGDIAEGYSVSREKKESFPLTVTSAQKNPTAFYLCASKGQGEYEQYFGPGTRLTVT.

The rearrangement joins TRBV6-1 to TRBJ2-3; D might be TRBD2 (5 bases). Per germline, CDR1 MNHNS and CDR2 SASEGT. The CDR3 covers 14 residues. Deletions cut 4 bases from V and 4 bases from J, with 12 bases between. Written as DNA, the CDR3 is TGTGCCAGCAGTGGACGGGTCGGGGCAGATACGCAGTATTTT. Translation: CASSGRVGADTQYF.

The chain recombines TRBV19 with TRBJ1-1; D gene unclear. V lost 3 bases and J 1 base, leaving 6 bases between the germline ends. Per the germline V gene, CDR1 is LNHDA and CDR2 is SQIVND (reference sequence). CDR3 size: 13 residues. The DNA of the CDR3 is TGTGCCAGTAGTATTGACGGGAACACTGAAGCTTTCTTT. Amino acid sequence: CASSIDGNTEAFF.

The J gene is TRBJ1-1, the V gene TRBV4-2, with D unclear. V was pared by 4 bases and J by 1 base, with 10 bases between. The germline V gene has CDR1 LGHNA and CDR2 YNFKEQ. CDR3 length: 14 amino acids. The DNA for the CDR3 is TGTGCCAGCAGCCTAGGCAGGCGGAACACTGAAGCTTTCTTT. This encodes CASSLGRRNTEAFF.

The chain uses TRBV5-1 and TRBJ2-7, with 10 bases aligning to TRBD2. Germline CDR1 is SGHRS and CDR2 is YFSETQ. V gave up 5 bases and J gave up 7 bases; unmatched junction bases: 9. CDR3 size: 14 residues. The CDR3 here is CASSPGTSEREQYF. Written as DNA, the CDR3 is TGCGCCAGCAGTCCCGGGACTAGCGAAAGGGAGCAGTACTTC.

The V call is TRBV29-1, the J call TRBJ2-7; TRBD1 matches 8 bases. Germline loops: CDR1 SQVTM, CDR2 ANQGSEA. V dropped 2 bases and J dropped 6; count of bases not matched to a gene: 6. CDR3 length: 13 amino acids. CDR3 protein: CSVERQGSREQYF. The CDR3 nucleotides are TGCAGCGTTGAAAGACAGGGGTCTCGCGAGCAGTACTTC.

This CDR3 reads CASSGSGSGTGELFF. Here the CDR3 DNA reads TGTGCCAGCAGCGGCTCAGGGTCGGGCACCGGGGAGCTGTTTTTT. V is TRBV9 and J is TRBJ2-2; D possibly corresponds to TRBD1 (5 bases). The length of the CDR3 is 15 residues. CDR1 is SGDLS, CDR2 YYNGEE, per germline. V was pared by 3 bases and J by 4 bases, with 13 bases between.

The rearrangement joins TRBV2 to TRBJ1-3; possible D gene TRBD1, 6 bases. V lost 2 bases and J 0 bases, leaving 11 bases between the germline ends. Germline CDR1 reads SNHLY; CDR2 reads FYNNEI. This CDR3 comprises 16 residues. In nucleotides, the CDR3 is TGTGCCAGCAGTGAACTCCAGGGGAGCTCTGGAAACACCATATATTTT. This codes for CASSELQGSSGNTIYF.

This clone was seen only a few times. This chain uses TRBV19 with TRBJ1-5; 7 bases fit TRBD1. The CDR3 is 19 residues long. CDR1 and CDR2 (germline): LNHDA, SQIVND (reference sequence). J lost 0 bases, V lost 1 base, and 12 bases had no gene match. CDR3 in amino acids: CASSIVPQGGPYSNQPQHF. DNA of the CDR3: TGTGCCAGTAGTATAGTTCCTCAAGGGGGCCCGTATAGCAATCAGCCCCAGCATTTT.

V usage is TRBV10-1 and J usage is TRBJ1-6; D is uncertain. CDR3 length equals 14 residues. The ends were cut back, 4 bases at V and 6 bases at J, with 10 bases in the middle. The germline gives CDR1 WNHNN, CDR2 SYGVQD (reference sequence). CDR3 in amino acids: CASSGPDVNSPLHF. CDR3 DNA: TGCGCCAGCAGTGGACCGGACGTTAATTCACCCCTCCACTTT.

This rearrangement joins TRBV4-1 to TRBJ2-7, with D maybe TRBD2 (5 bases). V was cut by 3 bases and J by 5 bases, with 14 bases left in between. Germline assignment: CDR1 MGHRA and CDR2 YSYEKL. This CDR3 region has 14 residues. CDR3 residues: CASSHDYQTDEQYF. In DNA form, the CDR3 reads TGCGCCAGCAGCCATGACTACCAAACCGACGAGCAGTACTTC.

The chain carries TRBV5-4 and TRBJ2-2, with TRBD1 as a possible D gene (6 bases). This CDR3 is 15 amino acids long. Trimming removed 3 bases at V and 1 base at J, with 10 bases between. Germline values: CDR1 SGHNT, CDR2 YYREEE (reference sequence). In DNA form, the CDR3 reads TGTGCCAGCAGCTCAGGGACACTGAACACCGGGGAGCTGTTTTTT. Protein sequence: CASSSGTLNTGELFF.

The CDR3 here is CASSEGRGSYEQYF. DNA of the CDR3: TGTGCCAGCAGTGAGGGCAGGGGAAGCTACGAGCAGTACTTC. The chain couples TRBV2 to TRBJ2-7; D might be TRBD1 (6 bases). V was pared by 3 bases and J by 3 bases, with 12 bases between. The CDR3 covers 14 residues. Germline assignment: CDR1 SNHLY and CDR2 FYNNEI. The full variable domain, rest sourced from reference TRBV2 and TRBJ2-7, is EPEVTQTPSHQVTQMGQEVILRCVPISNHLYFYWYRQILGQKVEFLVSFYNNEISEKSEIFDDQFSVERPDGSNFTLKIRSTKLEDSAMYFCASSEGRGSYEQYFGPGTRLTVT.

This clone has a single count. This rearrangement joins TRBV6-1 to TRBJ2-1; a weak D match, TRBD1 (6 bases). Trimming removed 1 base from V and 2 bases from J, with 18 bases in between. This CDR3 is built from 18 residues. Germline lookup yields CDR1 MNHNS and CDR2 SASEGT. For the CDR3, the DNA is TGTGCCAGCAGTGAAGGCCCCTCCCAGGGGAGTCCCTACAATGAGCAGTTCTTC. Protein sequence: CASSEGPSQGSPYNEQFF.

In its sample, this clone was seen a few times. This rearrangement joins TRBV23-1 to TRBJ2-6, with TRBD1 matching over 8 bases. TRBV23-1 is flagged as an ORF with uncertain function. Trimming cost V 0 bases and J 0 bases; bases outside gene matches: 22. CDR3 length: 24 amino acids. The CDR3 DNA sequence: TGCGCCAGCAGTCAATCCCGAAGCAGGGGGCGGATTGTTGTTAAGGTCTCTGGGGCCAACGTCCTGACTTTC. It specifies CASSQSRSRGRIVVKVSGANVLTF.

This rearrangement joins TRBV30 to TRBJ1-6, with TRBD1 matching over 7 bases. Looked up from germline, CDR1 is GTSNPN and CDR2 is SVGIG (reference sequence). There are 15 residues in the CDR3. J lost 4 bases, V lost 2 bases, and 5 bases had no gene match. The CDR3 reads CAWSTGAAYNSPLHF. The CDR3 bases are TGTGCCTGGAGTACAGGGGCGGCGTATAATTCACCCCTCCACTTT.

The chain combines TRBV19 with TRBJ2-5; possibly TRBD2 for D (5 bases). The J call could be wrong; TRBJ2-7 is a better fit for the DNA end. From germline, CDR1 is LNHDA and CDR2 SQIVND (reference sequence). CDR3 length equals 14 residues. The CDR3 is CASTEDRGSYEQYF. In nucleotides, the CDR3 is TGTGCCAGTACCGAGGACCGGGGCTCCTACGAGCAGTACTTC.

The CDR3 DNA follows: TGTGCCTGGGAGGGCCTTACCCTTAACTATGGCTACACCTTC. Protein product: CAWEGLTLNYGYTF. J is TRBJ1-2 and V is TRBV30; D unclear. With 5 bases removed from V and 1 base from J, the gap between germline ends came to 14 bases. Germline V lookup: CDR1 GTSNPN, CDR2 SVGIG (reference sequence). The CDR3 has 14 residues.

J is TRBJ1-5 and V is TRBV28; TRBD1 is a possible D gene (5 bases). CDR3 size: 15 residues. Germline CDR1 is MDHEN and CDR2 is SYDVKM. V gave up 4 bases and J gave up 4 bases, with 14 bases separating them. The CDR3: CASSYSRQPNQPQHF. As DNA, the CDR3 is TGTGCCAGCAGTTATTCCCGACAGCCAAATCAGCCCCAGCATTTT.

The genes are TRBV18 and TRBJ1-4; 11 nucleotides line up with TRBD1. V was pared by 4 bases and J by 8 bases, with 9 bases of the junction left unmatched. CDR1 KGHSH and CDR2 LQKENI come from the germline V gene. There are 16 residues in the CDR3. CDR3 nucleotides: TGTGCCAGCTCACAAGCCCGGGACAGGGGGAACGAAAAACTGTTTTTT. It translates to CASSQARDRGNEKLFF. The full variable domain, in which reference TRBV18 and TRBJ1-4 provide the parts outside the CDR3, is NAGVMQNPRHLVRRRGQEARLRCSPMKGHSHVYWYRQLPEEGLKFMVYLQKENIIDESGMPKERFSAEFPKEGPSILRIQQVVRGDSAAYFCASSQARDRGNEKLFFGSGTQLSVL.

This clone showed up just a few times. J is TRBJ2-7 and V is TRBV4-1, with D unclear. This CDR3 is built from 13 residues. The germline gives CDR1 MGHRA, CDR2 YSYEKL. Trimming removed 4 bases from V and 2 bases from J, with 9 bases in between. Here the CDR3 DNA reads TGCGCCAGCAGCCGCTCTGATACCTACGAGCAGTACTTC. This codes for CASSRSDTYEQYF.

This clone appeared a few times. The chain uses TRBV5-1 and TRBJ2-4; 7 nucleotides line up with TRBD1. The V segment lost 0 bases and the J segment 7 bases; nucleotides outside the gene matches: 7. The CDR3 is 15 amino acids. The germline CDR1 and CDR2 sequences are SGHRS and YFSETQ. CDR3 sequence: CASSLEGARSNIQYF. The CDR3 DNA reads as TGCGCCAGCAGCTTGGAGGGGGCACGTTCGAACATTCAGTACTTC. The full variable domain, completed using reference TRBV5-1 and TRBJ2-4, is KAGVTQTPRYLIKTRGQQVTLSCSPISGHRSVSWYQQTPGQGLQFLFEYFSETQRNKGNFPGRFSGRQFSNSRSEMNVSTLELGDSALYLCASSLEGARSNIQYFGAGTRLSVL.

This chain connects TRBV7-8 to TRBJ1-6, with a weak D call TRBD1 (5 bases). Germline values: CDR1 SGHVS, CDR2 FQNEAQ. The CDR3 contains 15 residues. V lost 5 bases and J lost 7, with 15 bases in between. Here the CDR3 DNA reads TGTGCCAGCAGCGCCTGGGGACCGCAGAATTCACCCCTCCACTTT. Its translation: CASSAWGPQNSPLHF. Filled out from reference TRBV7-8 and TRBJ1-6, the complete variable domain reads GAGVSQSPRYKVAKRGQDVALRCDPISGHVSLFWYQQALGQGPEFLTYFQNEAQLDKSGLPSDRFFAERPEGSVSTLKIQRTQQEDSAVYLCASSAWGPQNSPLHFGNGTRLTVT.

The CDR3 bases are TGCGCCAGCAGCTCAGGGGGCGGGTACACAGATACGCAGTATTTT. This translates into CASSSGGGYTDTQYF. The chain uses TRBV5-1 and TRBJ2-3; 8 nucleotides agree with TRBD1. The CDR3 is made up of 15 amino acids. J gave up 2 bases and V 3 bases, and 5 bases lay outside the gene matches. Germline CDR1 and CDR2: SGHRS and YFSETQ.

Only one count was recorded for this clone. A junction end diverges from the germline sequence, so it may reflect a read error. The V and J genes are TRBV7-7 and TRBJ2-1; the match to TRBD2 covers 7 bases. Germline CDR1 and CDR2: SSHAT and FNYEAQ (reference sequence). The CDR3 consists of 16 residues. The CDR3 spells CASSLAVAGAGNEQFF. CDR3 DNA: TGTGCTAGCAGCTTAGCGGTTGCGGGAGCTGGGAATGAGCAGTTCTTC. The whole variable domain, remainder taken from reference TRBV7-7 and TRBJ2-1, is GAGVSQSPRYKVTKRGQDVTLRCDPISSHATLYWYQQALGQGPEFLTYFNYEAQPDKSGLPSDRFSAERPEGSISTLTIQRTEQRDSAMYRCASSLAVAGAGNEQFFGPGTRLTVL.